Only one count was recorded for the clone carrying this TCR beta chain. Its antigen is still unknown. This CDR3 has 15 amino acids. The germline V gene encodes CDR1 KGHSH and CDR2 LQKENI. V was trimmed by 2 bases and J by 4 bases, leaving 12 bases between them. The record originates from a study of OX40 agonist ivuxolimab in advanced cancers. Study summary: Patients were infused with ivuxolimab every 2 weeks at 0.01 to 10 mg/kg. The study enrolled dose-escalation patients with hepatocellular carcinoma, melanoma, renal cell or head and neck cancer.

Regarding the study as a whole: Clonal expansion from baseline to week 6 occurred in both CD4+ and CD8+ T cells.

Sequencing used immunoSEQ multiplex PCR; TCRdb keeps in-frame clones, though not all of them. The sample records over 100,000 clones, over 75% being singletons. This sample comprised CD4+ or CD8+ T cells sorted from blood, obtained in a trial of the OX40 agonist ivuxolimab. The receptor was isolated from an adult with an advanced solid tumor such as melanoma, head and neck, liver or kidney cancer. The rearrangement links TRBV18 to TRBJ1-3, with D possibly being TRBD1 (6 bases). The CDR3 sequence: CASSPATGRGNTIYF. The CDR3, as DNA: TGTGCCAGCTCACCAGCTACAGGGAGGGGAAACACCATATATTTT.